The rows below give T cell receptor beta chains drawn from one sample of a study of response to subunit inactivated influenza vaccine. TCRdb used MiXCR to reprocess the RT-PCR reads, holding one entry per CDR3 protein. Among around 490,000 distinct CDR3 sequences listed, approximately 7.1% were seen once. The sequencing here drew on PBMCs from blood, taken 23 to 25 months after vaccination. The receptors were gathered from a man between 50 and 75 years old who received an inactivated influenza vaccine. The CDR3 runs from the conserved cysteine through the conserved F or W.

>TRBV9|TRBJ2-1
CASSVDGQGYNEQFF
>TRBV12-3/TRBV12-4|TRBJ2-7
CASSLQEIQGTAQYF
>TRBV5-1|TRBJ2-7
CASSQADTAPYEQYF
>TRBV4-1|TRBJ1-4
CASSHYGRSPNEKLFF
>TRBV7-2|TRBJ1-1
CASRIGTGVGNTEAFF
>TRBV12-3/TRBV12-4|TRBJ1-1
CASSPSTEAFF
>TRBV2|TRBJ2-3
CASIPQGATDTQYF
>TRBV6-1|TRBJ2-2
CATGDRNTGELFF
>TRBV9|TRBJ2-1
CASSVGRSGSSYNEQFF
>TRBV24-1|TRBJ2-5
CATSPDQEETQYF
>TRBV20-1|TRBJ2-4
CSAAGALPPPAKNIQYF
>TRBV6-2/TRBV6-3|TRBJ1-2
CASSYPGQYGYTF
>TRBV4-2|TRBJ2-7
CASSQFPGQAREQYF
>TRBV12-3/TRBV12-4|TRBJ2-6
CASSLQGANVLTF
>TRBV4-3|TRBJ1-6
CASSPRYLDNSPLHF
>TRBV5-1|TRBJ2-5
CASSLDRAWETQYF
>TRBV6-1|TRBJ2-1
CASKSRDRARNEQFF
>TRBV12-3/TRBV12-4|TRBJ2-3
CASSFFSGTTDTQYF
>TRBV7-6|TRBJ2-5
CASSFGVNNQETQYF
>TRBV11-2|TRBJ2-5
CASSLPQQETQYF
>TRBV4-2|TRBJ2-7
CASSQDRDRRYEQYF
>TRBV20-1|TRBJ2-2
CSARGQKNTGELFF
>TRBV27|TRBJ2-7
CASSPYPGQSYEQYF
>TRBV5-1|TRBJ2-6
CASSPEPTSGANVLTF
>TRBV10-2|TRBJ2-3
CASSESIQRNTDTQYF
>TRBV15|TRBJ1-4
CATSRPTVAGNEKLFF
>TRBV6-2/TRBV6-3|TRBJ2-7
CASSSPTGKAYEQYF
>TRBV2|TRBJ2-7
CASRINPGGYAF
>TRBV4-3|TRBJ2-3
CASSQDLGVGADTQYF
>TRBV5-1|TRBJ2-5
CASSISGGRQETQYF
>TRBV5-1|TRBJ2-2
CASSLKGSSTGELFF
>TRBV6-1|TRBJ2-2
CASNNIRGGELFF
>TRBV6-2/TRBV6-3|TRBJ2-5
CASSSYSTGVGQETQYF
>TRBV3-1|TRBJ2-7
CASSHRDASYEQYF
>TRBV10-3|TRBJ1-3
CAISEQGISGNTIYF
>TRBV3-1|TRBJ1-6
CASSQVYGLSSYNSPLHF
>TRBV7-9|TRBJ2-7
CASAKAGVVYEQYF
>TRBV7-8|TRBJ2-5
CASSLRLAGKETQYF
>TRBV5-5|TRBJ2-5
CASSYSLKETQYF
>TRBV20-1|TRBJ1-1
CSAFDTPRAFF
>TRBV6-1|TRBJ2-1
CASSQREGVSEQFF
>TRBV5-1|TRBJ2-4
CASSTGDEAKNIQYF
>TRBV28|TRBJ2-1
CASSQTSGTYEQFF
>TRBV12-3/TRBV12-4|TRBJ1-2
CASSSLALGRGGYTF
>TRBV20-1|TRBJ1-1
CSARGGRGETEAFF
>TRBV6-1|TRBJ2-2
CASSQLAAPGGELFF
>TRBV4-2|TRBJ1-4
CASSQVKWGSSEKLFF
>TRBV29-1|TRBJ2-2
CSVEGPGGNTGELFF